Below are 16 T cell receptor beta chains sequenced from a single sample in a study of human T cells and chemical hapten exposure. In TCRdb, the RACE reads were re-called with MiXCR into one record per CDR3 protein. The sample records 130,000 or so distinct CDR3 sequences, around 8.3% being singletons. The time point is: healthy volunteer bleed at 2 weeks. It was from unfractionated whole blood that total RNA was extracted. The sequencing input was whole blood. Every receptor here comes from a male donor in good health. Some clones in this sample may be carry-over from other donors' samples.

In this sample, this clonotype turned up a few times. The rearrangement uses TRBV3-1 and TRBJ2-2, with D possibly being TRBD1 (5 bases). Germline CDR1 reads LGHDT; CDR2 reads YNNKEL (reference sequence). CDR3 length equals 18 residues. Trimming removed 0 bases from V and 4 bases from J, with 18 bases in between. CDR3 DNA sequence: TGTGCCAGCAGCCAAGATCAGGGCGGTACAGCAATCACCGGGGAGCTGTTTTTT. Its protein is CASSQDQGGTAITGELFF. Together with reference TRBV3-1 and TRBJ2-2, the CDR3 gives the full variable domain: DTAVSQTPKYLVTQMGNDKSIKCEQNLGHDTMYWYKQDSKKFLKIMFSYNNKELIINETVPNRFSPKSPDKAHLNLHINSLELGDSAVYFCASSQDQGGTAITGELFFGEGSRLTVL.

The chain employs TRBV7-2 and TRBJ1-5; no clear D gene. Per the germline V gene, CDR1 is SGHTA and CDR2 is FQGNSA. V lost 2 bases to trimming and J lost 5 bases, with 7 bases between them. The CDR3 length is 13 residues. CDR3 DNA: TGTGCCAGCAGCTTAAATTGGGATCAGCCCCAGCATTTT. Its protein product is CASSLNWDQPQHF.

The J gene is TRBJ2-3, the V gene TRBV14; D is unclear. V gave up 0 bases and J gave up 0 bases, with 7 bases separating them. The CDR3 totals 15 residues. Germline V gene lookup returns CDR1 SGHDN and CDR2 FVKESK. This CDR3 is CASSQDNPSTDTQYF. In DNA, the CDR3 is TGTGCCAGCAGCCAAGATAACCCAAGCACAGATACGCAGTATTTT.

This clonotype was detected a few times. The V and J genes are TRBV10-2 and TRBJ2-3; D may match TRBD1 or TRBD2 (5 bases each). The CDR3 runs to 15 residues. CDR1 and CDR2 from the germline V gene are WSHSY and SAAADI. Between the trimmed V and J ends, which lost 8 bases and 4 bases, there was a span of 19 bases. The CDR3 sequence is CASAGPPGPSDTQYF. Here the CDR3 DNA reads TGCGCCAGCGCGGGCCCGCCGGGGCCGTCAGATACGCAGTATTTT.

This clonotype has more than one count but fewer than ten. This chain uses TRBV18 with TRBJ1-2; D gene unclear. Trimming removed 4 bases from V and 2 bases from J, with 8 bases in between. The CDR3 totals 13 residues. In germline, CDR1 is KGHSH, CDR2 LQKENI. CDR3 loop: CASSQKQNYGYTF. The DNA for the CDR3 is TGTGCCAGCTCACAGAAACAAAACTATGGCTACACCTTC. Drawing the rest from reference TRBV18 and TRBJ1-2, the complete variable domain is NAGVMQNPRHLVRRRGQEARLRCSPMKGHSHVYWYRQLPEEGLKFMVYLQKENIIDESGMPKERFSAEFPKEGPSILRIQQVVRGDSAAYFCASSQKQNYGYTFGSGTRLTVV.

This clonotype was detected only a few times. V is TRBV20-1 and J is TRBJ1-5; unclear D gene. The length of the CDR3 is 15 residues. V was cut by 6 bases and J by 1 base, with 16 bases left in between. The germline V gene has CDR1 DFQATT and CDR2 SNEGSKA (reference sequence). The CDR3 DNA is TGCAGTGCCGCTAGTGAAGTTGGAAGCAATCAGCCCCAGCATTTT. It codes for CSAASEVGSNQPQHF.

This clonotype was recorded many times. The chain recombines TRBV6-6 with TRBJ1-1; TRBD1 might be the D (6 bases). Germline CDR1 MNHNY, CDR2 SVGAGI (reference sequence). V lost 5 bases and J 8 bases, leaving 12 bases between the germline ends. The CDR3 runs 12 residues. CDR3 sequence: CASSPSGTEAFF. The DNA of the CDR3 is TGTGCCAGCAGTCCCTCGGGGACAGAAGCTTTCTTT.

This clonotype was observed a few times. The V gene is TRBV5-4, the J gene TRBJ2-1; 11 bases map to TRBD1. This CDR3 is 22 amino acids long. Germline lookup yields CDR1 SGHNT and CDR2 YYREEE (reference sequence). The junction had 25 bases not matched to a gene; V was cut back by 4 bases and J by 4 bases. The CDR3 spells CASSRMGGQGVKYNIRYNEQFF. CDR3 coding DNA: TGTGCCAGCAGCCGCATGGGGGGACAGGGGGTTAAGTATAACATAAGATACAATGAGCAGTTCTTC. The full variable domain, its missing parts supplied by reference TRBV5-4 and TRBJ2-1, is ETGVTQSPTHLIKTRGQQVTLRCSSQSGHNTVSWYQQALGQGPQFIFQYYREEENGRGNFPPRFSGLQFPNYSSELNVNALELDDSALYLCASSRMGGQGVKYNIRYNEQFFGPGTRLTVL.

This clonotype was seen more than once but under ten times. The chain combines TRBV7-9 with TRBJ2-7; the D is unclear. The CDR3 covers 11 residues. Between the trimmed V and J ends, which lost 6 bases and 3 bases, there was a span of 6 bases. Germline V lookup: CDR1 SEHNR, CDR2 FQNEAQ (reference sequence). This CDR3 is CASSPIYEQYF. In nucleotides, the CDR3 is TGTGCCAGCAGTCCCATCTACGAGCAGTACTTC.

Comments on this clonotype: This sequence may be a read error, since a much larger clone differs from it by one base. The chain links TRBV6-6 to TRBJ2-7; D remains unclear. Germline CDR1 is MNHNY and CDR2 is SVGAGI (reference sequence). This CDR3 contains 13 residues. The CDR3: CDSSYGNSYEQYF. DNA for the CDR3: TGTGACAGCAGTTACGGCAACTCCTACGAGCAGTACTTC.

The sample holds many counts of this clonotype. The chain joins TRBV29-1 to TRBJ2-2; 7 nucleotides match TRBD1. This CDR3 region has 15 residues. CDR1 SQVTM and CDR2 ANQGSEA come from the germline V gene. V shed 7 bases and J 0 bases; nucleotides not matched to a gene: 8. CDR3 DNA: TGCAGCGCCCTTACAGGGGATTCGAACACCGGGGAGCTGTTTTTT. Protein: CSALTGDSNTGELFF.

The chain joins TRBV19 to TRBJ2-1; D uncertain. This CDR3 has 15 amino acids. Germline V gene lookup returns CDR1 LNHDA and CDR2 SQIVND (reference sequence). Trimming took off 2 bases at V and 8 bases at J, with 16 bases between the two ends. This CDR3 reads CASSIPQVLNYEQFF. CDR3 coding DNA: TGTGCCAGTAGTATACCACAAGTGCTAAACTATGAGCAGTTCTTC. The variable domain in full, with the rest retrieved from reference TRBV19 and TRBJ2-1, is DGGITQSPKYLFRKEGQNVTLSCEQNLNHDAMYWYRQDPGQGLRLIYYSQIVNDFQKGDIAEGYSVSREKKESFPLTVTSAQKNPTAFYLCASSIPQVLNYEQFFGPGTRLTVL.

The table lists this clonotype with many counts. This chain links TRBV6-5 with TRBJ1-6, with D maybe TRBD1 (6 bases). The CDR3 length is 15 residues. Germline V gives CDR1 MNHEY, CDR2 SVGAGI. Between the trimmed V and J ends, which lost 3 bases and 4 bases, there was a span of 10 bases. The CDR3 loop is CASSYGTNYNSPLHF. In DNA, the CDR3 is TGTGCCAGCAGTTATGGGACAAATTATAATTCACCCCTCCACTTT.

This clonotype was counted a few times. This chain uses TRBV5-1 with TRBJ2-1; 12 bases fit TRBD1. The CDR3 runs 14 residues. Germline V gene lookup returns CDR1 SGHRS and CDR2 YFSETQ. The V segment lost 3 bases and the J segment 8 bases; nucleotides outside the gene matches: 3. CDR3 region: CASSYRDRGHEQFF. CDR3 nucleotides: TGCGCCAGCAGCTACCGGGACAGGGGGCATGAGCAGTTCTTC.

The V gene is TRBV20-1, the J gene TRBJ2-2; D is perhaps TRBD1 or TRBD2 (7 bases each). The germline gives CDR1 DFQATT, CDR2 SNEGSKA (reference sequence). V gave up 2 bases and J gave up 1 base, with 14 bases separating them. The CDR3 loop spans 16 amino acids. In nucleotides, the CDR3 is TGCAGTGCTAGATCAGGGGGGGGGCGGAACACCGGGGAGCTGTTTTTT. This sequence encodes CSARSGGGRNTGELFF.

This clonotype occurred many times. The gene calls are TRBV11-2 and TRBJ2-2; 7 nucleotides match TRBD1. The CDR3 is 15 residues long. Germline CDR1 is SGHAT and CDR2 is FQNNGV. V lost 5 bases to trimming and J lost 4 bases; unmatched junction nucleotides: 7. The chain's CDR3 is CASSPRDRATGELFF. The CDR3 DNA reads TGTGCCAGCAGCCCCCGAGACAGGGCCACCGGGGAGCTGTTTTTT.